The clone carrying this TCR beta chain was recorded at least ten times. Its antigen is not identified. Germline CDR1 reads SGHTA; CDR2 reads FQGNSA. The CDR3 runs to 15 residues. The J segment lost 5 bases and the V segment lost 5 bases, leaving 10 bases of the junction unmatched. The sample belongs to a study of T cells in Graves' hyperthyroidism and ophthalmopathy. Overall study context: Peripheral blood was taken when the disease was first diagnosed, before any treatment began.

From RNA transcripts, TCR beta CDR3 regions were amplified. First-round RT-PCR targeting the TCR CDR3 was performed with the HTBI primer set. TCRdb analysed the multiplex PCR reads with MiXCR anew, one entry per CDR3 protein. The data contain approximately 350,000 distinct CDR3 sequences, about 15% of them seen just once; the ten biggest clones take up roughly 19%. Study results and caveats: Ophthalmopathy stood apart from stable hyperthyroidism in a 13 V-J model. Median prediction lead before ophthalmopathy onset was around seven months with the model.

The receptor was derived from a woman aged 55-75 years with Graves' ophthalmopathy. Sequencing input: blood. The chain carries TRBV7-2 and TRBJ2-7; 9 nucleotides match TRBD1. CDR3 protein: CASSLGGQGTNEQYF. As DNA, the CDR3 is TGTGCCAGCAGCCTCGGGGGACAGGGAACGAACGAGCAGTACTTC.